The sequence of this T cell receptor (beta chain) was determined in a study of blood T cell repertoires in COVID-19. CDR3 length equals 11 residues. CDR1 SQVTM and CDR2 ANQGSEA come from the germline V gene. V lost 3 bases and J 4 bases, leaving 7 bases between the germline ends. In the original analysis: Amplification of reference gene primers provided the estimated nucleated cell counts. Sequencing used immunoSEQ multiplex PCR; TCRdb keeps in-frame clones, though not all of them. That table furnishes V, J and clone size, whereas the DNA furnished D and trimming. Seen here are hundreds of thousands of clones, roughly 86% observed once, and the top ten hold more than 2%. Participants had their cohort set by participant-reported clinical history.

The receptor comes from a woman aged 45-65 years who had recovered from COVID-19. The gene calls are TRBV29-1 and TRBJ2-7; a possible D gene is TRBD1 (6 bases). Sequences were obtained from PBMCs or T cells enriched from blood (not recorded which). The chain's CDR3 is CSVERGYEQYF. CDR3 nucleotides: TGCAGCGTTGAGAGGGGGTACGAGCAGTACTTC.